This TCR beta chain was profiled in a study of blood T cell repertoires in COVID-19. Study background: Italy, Spain and the United States were the sources of the convalescent and acute COVID-19 samples. The analysed material was cDNA or gDNA that came from T cells, B-cell-depleted T cells, or PBMCs.

The V end lost 3 bases, the J end lost 9 bases, and 9 bases lay between the germline ends. CDR3 length: 12 residues. Original processing methods: How many nucleated cells were present was estimated from reference gene primer amplification. TCRdb keeps only in-frame clones here, not all; method: immunoSEQ multiplex PCR. That table is the source of V, J and clone size, and D and trimming were worked out from the DNA. The sample has some 190,000 clones, 85% to 90% seen once. The V gene is TRBV12-3 or TRBV12-4, the J gene TRBJ1-5; D call uncertain. The sequencing sample was made of peripheral blood. The clonotype was recovered from a woman in her fifties or sixties with acute or convalescent COVID-19. The DNA of the CDR3 is TGTGCCAGCAGTTTCGGGGAGACGCCCCAGCATTTT. Amino acids: CASSFGETPQHF.